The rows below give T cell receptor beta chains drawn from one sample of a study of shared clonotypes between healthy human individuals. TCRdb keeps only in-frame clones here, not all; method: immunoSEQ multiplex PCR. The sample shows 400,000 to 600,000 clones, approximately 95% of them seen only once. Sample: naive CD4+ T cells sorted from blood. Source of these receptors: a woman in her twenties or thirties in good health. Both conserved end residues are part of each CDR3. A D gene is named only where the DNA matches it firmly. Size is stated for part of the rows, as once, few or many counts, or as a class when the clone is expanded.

CDR3aa: CASSETSGRTYEQYF; CDR3nt: TGTGCCAGCAGTGAAACTAGCGGGAGGACCTACGAGCAGTACTTC; v_gene: TRBV6-1; j_gene: TRBJ2-7; d_gene: TRBD2; abundance: .; len: 15
CDR3aa: CASSGLGTDTQYF; CDR3nt: TGCGCCAGCAGCGGGTTGGGCACAGATACGCAGTATTTT; v_gene: TRBV5-1; j_gene: TRBJ2-3; d_gene: .; abundance: once; len: 13
CDR3aa: CASSTGTGNPYEQYF; CDR3nt: TGTGCCAGCAGTACGGGGACAGGGAATCCGTACGAGCAGTACTTC; v_gene: TRBV27; j_gene: TRBJ2-7; d_gene: TRBD1; abundance: .; len: 15
CDR3aa: CASSPQGRGTLGTEAFF; CDR3nt: TGTGCCAGTAGTCCCCAGGGCAGGGGGACCCTGGGCACTGAAGCTTTCTTT; v_gene: TRBV19; j_gene: TRBJ1-1; d_gene: TRBD1; abundance: .; len: 17
CDR3aa: CASSALGGAAIYEQYF; CDR3nt: TGTGCCAGCAGTGCCCTCGGGGGGGCTGCCATCTACGAGCAGTACTTC; v_gene: TRBV6-4; j_gene: TRBJ2-7; d_gene: TRBD2; abundance: .; len: 16
CDR3aa: CASQRAGKGSPLHF; CDR3nt: TGTGCCAGCCAAAGGGCAGGGAAGGGTTCACCCCTCCACTTT; v_gene: TRBV28; j_gene: TRBJ1-6; d_gene: .; abundance: .; len: 14
CDR3aa: CASSPSWGLGNEQFF; CDR3nt: TGTGCCAGCAGCCCATCTTGGGGGCTGGGCAATGAGCAGTTCTTC; v_gene: TRBV5-6; j_gene: TRBJ2-1; d_gene: .; abundance: .; len: 15
CDR3aa: CASSLIVREPHEQYF; CDR3nt: TGTGCCAGCAGCTTAATTGTGCGGGAGCCCCACGAGCAGTACTTC; v_gene: TRBV11-2; j_gene: TRBJ2-7; d_gene: TRBD2; abundance: .; len: 15
CDR3aa: CASSISTTSGSLPGETQYF; CDR3nt: TGTGCCAGTAGTATCTCAACGACTAGCGGGAGCCTTCCGGGGGAGACCCAGTACTTC; v_gene: TRBV19; j_gene: TRBJ2-5; d_gene: TRBD2; abundance: .; len: 19
CDR3aa: CASSQDLGLVYEQYF; CDR3nt: TGCGCCAGCAGCCAAGATCTAGGACTAGTCTACGAGCAGTACTTC; v_gene: TRBV4-1; j_gene: TRBJ2-7; d_gene: TRBD2; abundance: .; len: 15
CDR3aa: CASSIGRFSGANVLTF; CDR3nt: TGTGCCAGTAGTATTGGTAGGTTCTCTGGGGCCAACGTCCTGACTTTC; v_gene: TRBV19; j_gene: TRBJ2-6; d_gene: .; abundance: .; len: 16
CDR3aa: CASSIRRIQETQYF; CDR3nt: TGCGCCAGCAGTATTCGGAGGATCCAAGAGACCCAGTACTTC; v_gene: TRBV10-2; j_gene: TRBJ2-5; d_gene: .; abundance: .; len: 14
CDR3aa: CASSERTGGLSNQPQHF; CDR3nt: TGCGCCAGCAGTGAGCGTACAGGGGGCCTGAGCAATCAGCCCCAGCATTTT; v_gene: TRBV10-2; j_gene: TRBJ1-5; d_gene: TRBD1; abundance: .; len: 17
CDR3aa: CASSERTGPGTEAFF; CDR3nt: TGCGCCAGCAGTGAACGGACAGGCCCCGGCACTGAAGCTTTCTTT; v_gene: TRBV10-1; j_gene: TRBJ1-1; d_gene: TRBD1; abundance: .; len: 15
CDR3aa: CASTYTPYNEQFF; CDR3nt: TGTGCCAGCACCTATACCCCATACAATGAGCAGTTCTTC; v_gene: TRBV7-8; j_gene: TRBJ2-1; d_gene: .; abundance: .; len: 13
CDR3aa: CATPGGLVAKNIQYF; CDR3nt: TGCGCCACCCCCGGTGGTTTGGTAGCCAAAAACATTCAGTACTTC; v_gene: TRBV23-1; j_gene: TRBJ2-4; d_gene: .; abundance: once; len: 15
CDR3aa: CASSRDRRRMNTEAFF; CDR3nt: TGCGCCAGCAGCCGAGACAGGAGGCGCATGAACACTGAAGCTTTCTTT; v_gene: TRBV4-1; j_gene: TRBJ1-1; d_gene: .; abundance: .; len: 16
CDR3aa: CASMGPNQETQYF; CDR3nt: TGTGCCAGTATGGGCCCGAACCAAGAGACCCAGTACTTC; v_gene: TRBV19; j_gene: TRBJ2-5; d_gene: .; abundance: .; len: 13
CDR3aa: CASSIRGRGANTGELFF; CDR3nt: TGTGCCAGTAGTATACGGGGTCGGGGGGCGAACACCGGGGAGCTGTTTTTT; v_gene: TRBV19; j_gene: TRBJ2-2; d_gene: TRBD2; abundance: .; len: 17
CDR3aa: CASSLASGRVDEQFF; CDR3nt: TGTGCCAGCAGTTTAGCTAGCGGGAGGGTCGATGAGCAGTTCTTC; v_gene: TRBV28; j_gene: TRBJ2-1; d_gene: TRBD2; abundance: few; len: 15
CDR3aa: CASSPEWQGTHEQYF; CDR3nt: TGTGCCAGCAGCCCGGAATGGCAGGGAACCCACGAGCAGTACTTC; v_gene: TRBV11-2; j_gene: TRBJ2-7; d_gene: .; abundance: .; len: 15
CDR3aa: CASSLPALIHEQYF; CDR3nt: TGTGCCAGCAGCTTACCAGCGTTGATCCACGAGCAGTACTTC; v_gene: TRBV7-7; j_gene: TRBJ2-7; d_gene: .; abundance: .; len: 14
CDR3aa: CASSIGPGTDYGYTF; CDR3nt: TGTGCCAGTAGTATCGGACCCGGGACAGACTATGGCTACACCTTC; v_gene: TRBV19; j_gene: TRBJ1-2; d_gene: TRBD1; abundance: .; len: 15
CDR3aa: CASSVFAYRGAQETQYF; CDR3nt: TGTGCCAGCAGCGTATTTGCCTACAGGGGAGCTCAAGAGACCCAGTACTTC; v_gene: TRBV9; j_gene: TRBJ2-5; d_gene: TRBD1; abundance: .; len: 17
CDR3aa: CASSPRGTTMSDEQYF; CDR3nt: TGTGCCAGCAGCCCGAGGGGGACCACAATGAGCGACGAGCAGTACTTC; v_gene: TRBV7-9; j_gene: TRBJ2-7; d_gene: .; abundance: .; len: 16
CDR3aa: CASSPRSVRGAGANVLTF; CDR3nt: TGTGCCAGCAGCCCCCGTTCGGTGCGGGGGGCTGGGGCCAACGTCCTGACTTTC; v_gene: TRBV28; j_gene: TRBJ2-6; d_gene: TRBD2; abundance: .; len: 18
CDR3aa: CASSGTSGRRVDTQYF; CDR3nt: TGTGCCAGCAGCGGGACTAGCGGGAGGAGGGTAGATACGCAGTATTTT; v_gene: TRBV5-4; j_gene: TRBJ2-3; d_gene: TRBD2; abundance: .; len: 16
CDR3aa: CASSGLGDYGYTF; CDR3nt: TGTGCCAGCAGCGGGCTCGGGGACTATGGCTACACCTTC; v_gene: TRBV9; j_gene: TRBJ1-2; d_gene: .; abundance: .; len: 13
CDR3aa: CASSWAWTIAGYTF; CDR3nt: TGTGCCAGCAGTTGGGCTTGGACAATTGCTGGCTACACCTTC; v_gene: TRBV28; j_gene: TRBJ1-2; d_gene: .; abundance: .; len: 14
CDR3aa: CASSQAAGQWETQYF; CDR3nt: TGCGCCAGCAGCCAAGCCGCGGGACAGTGGGAGACCCAGTACTTC; v_gene: TRBV4-1; j_gene: TRBJ2-5; d_gene: .; abundance: once; len: 15
CDR3aa: CASSSVRGGQFF; CDR3nt: TGTGCCAGCAGTTCCGTACGTGGGGGGCAGTTCTTC; v_gene: TRBV6-6; j_gene: TRBJ2-1; d_gene: .; abundance: .; len: 12
CDR3aa: CASTQRTENTEAFF; CDR3nt: TGTGCCAGCACACAAAGGACTGAGAACACTGAAGCTTTCTTT; v_gene: TRBV6-6; j_gene: TRBJ1-1; d_gene: .; abundance: .; len: 14
CDR3aa: CASSPPGQGAGELFF; CDR3nt: TGTGCCAGCTCACCACCGGGACAGGGTGCCGGGGAGCTGTTTTTT; v_gene: TRBV18; j_gene: TRBJ2-2; d_gene: TRBD1; abundance: .; len: 15
CDR3aa: CASSSTGALPSTDTQYF; CDR3nt: TGTGCCAGCAGCTCCACTGGGGCCCTCCCTAGCACAGATACGCAGTATTTT; v_gene: TRBV7-8; j_gene: TRBJ2-3; d_gene: .; abundance: .; len: 17
CDR3aa: CASSEQGIGGYTF; CDR3nt: TGTGCCAGCAGTGAGCAGGGGATTGGTGGCTACACCTTC; v_gene: TRBV25-1; j_gene: TRBJ1-2; d_gene: .; abundance: few; len: 13
CDR3aa: CASSQMGAQYF; CDR3nt: TGTGCCAGCAGCCAGATGGGAGCGCAGTATTTT; v_gene: TRBV5-4; j_gene: TRBJ2-3; d_gene: .; abundance: .; len: 11
CDR3aa: CASNPQGRQPTEAFF; CDR3nt: TGTGCCAGCAACCCCCAAGGGAGACAACCGACTGAAGCTTTCTTT; v_gene: TRBV7-9; j_gene: TRBJ1-1; d_gene: .; abundance: .; len: 15
CDR3aa: CSVVLGAKYNEQFF; CDR3nt: TGCAGCGTTGTCCTCGGGGCAAAATACAATGAGCAGTTCTTC; v_gene: TRBV29-1; j_gene: TRBJ2-1; d_gene: .; abundance: .; len: 14
CDR3aa: CASRRQPSTNEKLFF; CDR3nt: TGTGCCAGCCGACGACAGCCCTCAACTAATGAAAAACTGTTTTTT; v_gene: TRBV11-1; j_gene: TRBJ1-4; d_gene: .; abundance: .; len: 15
CDR3aa: CASSILADSYNEQFF; CDR3nt: TGCGCCAGCAGCATACTAGCGGACTCCTACAATGAGCAGTTCTTC; v_gene: TRBV5-1; j_gene: TRBJ2-1; d_gene: TRBD2; abundance: .; len: 15
CDR3aa: CASSERGRALVEQYF; CDR3nt: TGTGCCAGCAGTGAAAGAGGGAGGGCCCTCGTCGAGCAGTACTTC; v_gene: TRBV2; j_gene: TRBJ2-7; d_gene: TRBD2; abundance: .; len: 15
CDR3aa: CASSYHVGNSYEQYF; CDR3nt: TGTGCCAGCTCGTACCACGTTGGGAACTCCTACGAGCAGTACTTC; v_gene: TRBV18; j_gene: TRBJ2-7; d_gene: .; abundance: .; len: 15
CDR3aa: CASSRGLGAVSYEQYF; CDR3nt: TGTGCCAGCAGCCGTGGGTTGGGTGCGGTTTCCTACGAGCAGTACTTC; v_gene: TRBV28; j_gene: TRBJ2-7; d_gene: .; abundance: once; len: 16
CDR3aa: CASSPLAGGSYEQYF; CDR3nt: TGCGCCAGCAGCCCTCTAGCGGGAGGATCCTACGAGCAGTACTTC; v_gene: TRBV5-1; j_gene: TRBJ2-7; d_gene: TRBD2; abundance: .; len: 15
CDR3aa: CASSSLTSGSAEQYF; CDR3nt: TGCGCCAGCAGCTCCCTGACTAGCGGGAGTGCCGAGCAGTACTTC; v_gene: TRBV5-1; j_gene: TRBJ2-7; d_gene: TRBD2; abundance: .; len: 15
CDR3aa: CASRGGLNYGYTF; CDR3nt: TGTGCCAGCAGGGGTGGGTTGAACTATGGCTACACCTTC; v_gene: TRBV6-5; j_gene: TRBJ1-2; d_gene: .; abundance: .; len: 13
CDR3aa: CASSASPGQGYSGNTIYF; CDR3nt: TGTGCCAGCAGCGCCAGCCCGGGACAGGGATATTCTGGAAACACCATATATTTT; v_gene: TRBV7-9; j_gene: TRBJ1-3; d_gene: TRBD1; abundance: .; len: 18
CDR3aa: CASSLAWDRTDTQYF; CDR3nt: TGTGCCAGCAGCTTAGCGTGGGATCGCACAGATACGCAGTATTTT; v_gene: TRBV7-2; j_gene: TRBJ2-3; d_gene: .; abundance: .; len: 15
CDR3aa: CASSGRDRGPQETQYF; CDR3nt: TGTGCCAGCAGTGGCCGGGACAGGGGCCCCCAAGAGACCCAGTACTTC; v_gene: TRBV6-1; j_gene: TRBJ2-5; d_gene: TRBD1; abundance: .; len: 16
CDR3aa: CASSLFPATNEKLFF; CDR3nt: TGTGCCAGCAGTTTATTTCCAGCAACTAATGAAAAACTGTTTTTT; v_gene: TRBV27; j_gene: TRBJ1-4; d_gene: .; abundance: .; len: 15